This TCR beta chain was captured in a study of T cell responses to AZD1222 COVID-19 vaccine. This table comes from immunoSEQ multiplex PCR, and its TCRdb copy is limited to in-frame clones, with some not included. The data hold some 150,000 clones, with 90% observed a single time. This TCR was sampled from an adult in good health. This specimen consisted of peripheral blood, obtained on day 0 of AZD1222 vaccination.

The CDR3 nucleotides are TGTGCCAGCAGCCTGGGACTAGCTACGAACACCGGGGAGCTGTTTTTT. It codes for CASSLGLATNTGELFF. The gene calls are TRBV7-9 and TRBJ2-2; 9 bases are a match to TRBD2. The germline CDR1 and CDR2 sequences are SEHNR and FQNEAQ (reference sequence). The CDR3 covers 16 residues. Trimming removed 5 bases from V and 0 bases from J; junction bases left unmatched: 4.